This T cell receptor beta chain derives from a study of blood T cell repertoires in COVID-19. Method: immunoSEQ multiplex PCR; TCRdb's copy keeps in-frame clones and lacks some. The sample records more than 110,000 clones, roughly 84% being singletons. In this sample, this clone turned up a few times. Participants spanned ages about 18 to 100 years and resided in 20 to 30 US areas. Cohorts were based on clinical histories the participants reported. Sequences were obtained from PBMCs or T cells enriched from blood (not recorded which). The TCR was taken from a man aged 40-50 years with acute COVID-19.

The DNA for the CDR3 is TGTGCCAGCAGTTTGGAGCGGGGGCGGGAGTTCTTC. Its protein is CASSLERGREFF. This chain links TRBV28 with TRBJ2-1, with 8 bases lining up with TRBD2. Per the germline V gene, CDR1 is MDHEN and CDR2 is SYDVKM. This CDR3 spans 12 amino acids. Germline trimming cut 3 bases from V and 14 bases from J; bases unmatched to any gene: 6.